The rows below give T cell receptor beta chains drawn from one sample of a study of metastatic and nonmetastatic thyroid tumors. TCRdb reassembled clones from the PCR reads with MiXCR. Of 22,000 or so clones listed, less than 45% are singletons. The specimen was blood. These receptors were taken from a male donor with papillary thyroid cancer or a benign thyroid nodule (not recorded which). Some clones in this sample may be carry-over from other donors' samples. Both conserved end residues are part of each CDR3. The D gene is left open where the match is weak. Only part of the rows carry a size: once, few, many, or a class if the clone is expanded.

V: TRBV6-2/TRBV6-3
size: medium-sized
J: TRBJ2-7
D: .
CDR3: CASSREDPNYEQYF
DNA: TGTGCCAGCAGTCGCGAGGACCCAAACTACGAGCAGTACTTC

V: TRBV6-1
size: .
J: TRBJ2-7
D: .
CDR3: CASSTNYYEQYF
DNA: TGTGCCAGCAGTACGAACTACTACGAGCAGTACTTC

V: TRBV5-1
size: many
J: TRBJ2-1
D: .
CDR3: CASSLNNEQFF
DNA: TGCGCCAGCAGCTTAAACAATGAGCAGTTCTTC

V: TRBV28
size: medium-sized
J: TRBJ2-7
D: .
CDR3: CASSLGGTSPYEQYF
DNA: TGTGCCAGCAGTTTGGGTGGGACAAGTCCCTACGAGCAGTACTTC

V: TRBV7-8
size: medium-sized
J: TRBJ2-3
D: TRBD2
CDR3: CASSLAQVTTGGTQYF
DNA: TGTGCCAGCAGCTTAGCCCAGGTGACGACGGGAGGTACGCAGTATTTT

V: TRBV11-2
size: .
J: TRBJ1-1
D: .
CDR3: CASSLGLVGRSEAFF
DNA: TGTGCCAGCAGCTTAGGATTGGTGGGGCGGAGTGAAGCTTTCTTT

V: TRBV7-9
size: many
J: TRBJ1-1
D: TRBD1
CDR3: CASNRDRDAITEAFF
DNA: TGTGCCAGCAACCGGGACAGGGACGCGATCACTGAAGCTTTCTTT

V: TRBV11-3
size: .
J: TRBJ2-7
D: .
CDR3: CASSLKGERGEQYF
DNA: TGTGCCAGCAGCTTAAAAGGGGAGAGGGGCGAGCAGTACTTC

V: TRBV28
size: .
J: TRBJ1-2
D: TRBD1
CDR3: CASRDDRGHMGGYTF
DNA: TGTGCCAGCAGGGATGACAGGGGGCACATGGGCGGCTACACCTTC

V: TRBV20-1
size: medium-sized
J: TRBJ1-1
D: .
CDR3: CSASKGRVGNTEAFF
DNA: TGCAGTGCTAGTAAAGGGAGAGTGGGGAACACTGAAGCTTTCTTT

V: TRBV20-1
size: many
J: TRBJ2-5
D: .
CDR3: CSARGRGETQYF
DNA: TGCAGTGCTAGAGGCAGGGGAGAGACCCAGTACTTC

V: TRBV6-5
size: .
J: TRBJ2-7
D: TRBD2
CDR3: CASSSSGLAGVEQYF
DNA: TGTGCCAGCAGTTCCTCGGGACTAGCGGGAGTCGAGCAGTACTTC

V: TRBV7-2
size: .
J: TRBJ2-7
D: TRBD2
CDR3: CASSFSGTSGEQYF
DNA: TGTGCCAGCAGCTTTTCAGGGACTAGCGGCGAGCAGTACTTC

V: TRBV11-2
size: .
J: TRBJ2-5
D: .
CDR3: CASQAVRETQYF
DNA: TGTGCCAGTCAAGCGGTCCGGGAGACCCAGTACTTC

V: TRBV30
size: .
J: TRBJ1-3
D: .
CDR3: CAWQGPSSGNTIYF
DNA: TGTGCCTGGCAGGGGCCGAGCTCTGGAAACACCATATATTTT

V: TRBV19
size: once
J: TRBJ2-1
D: .
CDR3: CASSMLTFGGSYNEQFF
DNA: TGTGCCAGTAGTATGCTTACTTTCGGGGGTTCCTACAATGAGCAGTTCTTC

V: TRBV18
size: .
J: TRBJ2-7
D: .
CDR3: CASSPRTGTYEQYF
DNA: TGTGCCAGCTCACCACGGACGGGGACCTACGAGCAGTACTTC

V: TRBV6-1
size: medium-sized
J: TRBJ2-2
D: .
CDR3: CASRKRRQTNTGELFF
DNA: TGTGCCAGTAGAAAGAGGCGTCAGACGAACACCGGGGAGCTGTTTTTT

V: TRBV11-2
size: medium-sized
J: TRBJ2-7
D: TRBD1
CDR3: CASSFGQGYEQYF
DNA: TGTGCCAGCAGCTTTGGACAGGGGTACGAGCAGTACTTC

V: TRBV20-1
size: .
J: TRBJ2-3
D: TRBD2
CDR3: CSARDLASGEYFDTQYF
DNA: TGCAGTGCTAGAGATCTAGCCAGCGGGGAGTATTTTGATACGCAGTATTTT

V: TRBV6-1
size: few
J: TRBJ1-3
D: TRBD1
CDR3: CASASRGAGNTIYF
DNA: TGTGCCAGTGCATCCAGGGGGGCTGGAAACACCATATATTTT

V: TRBV28
size: many
J: TRBJ2-1
D: .
CDR3: CASSLIFGGNLGGNEQFF
DNA: TGTGCCAGCAGTTTAATTTTTGGCGGGAACCTCGGGGGCAATGAGCAGTTCTTC

V: TRBV28
size: few
J: TRBJ2-1
D: .
CDR3: CASSLPSETGGSYNEQFF
DNA: TGTGCCAGCAGTTTACCAAGCGAGACAGGTGGCTCCTACAATGAGCAGTTCTTC

V: TRBV11-1
size: .
J: TRBJ1-2
D: .
CDR3: CASSLGVGRAAYGYTF
DNA: TGTGCCAGCAGCCTAGGGGTAGGCAGGGCGGCCTATGGCTACACCTTC

V: TRBV12-3/TRBV12-4
size: .
J: TRBJ2-7
D: .
CDR3: CASSPGGDYEQYF
DNA: TGTGCCAGCAGCCCAGGGGGGGATTACGAGCAGTACTTC

V: TRBV21-1
size: .
J: TRBJ2-6
D: .
CDR3: CASSSRTGSMFSGANVLTF
DNA: TGTGCCAGCAGCTCTCGGACTGGATCGATGTTCTCTGGGGCCAACGTCCTGACTTTC

V: TRBV19
size: .
J: TRBJ2-6
D: TRBD1
CDR3: CASSKDRRSGANVLTF
DNA: TGTGCCAGTAGTAAGGACAGGCGCTCTGGGGCCAACGTCCTGACTTTC

V: TRBV28
size: few
J: TRBJ1-4
D: .
CDR3: CASSFDLLPNEKLFF
DNA: TGTGCCAGCAGTTTTGATCTGCTACCTAATGAAAAACTGTTTTTT

V: TRBV4-1
size: .
J: TRBJ2-7
D: TRBD2
CDR3: CASSPGLAGLYEQYF
DNA: TGCGCCAGCAGCCCGGGACTAGCGGGATTATACGAGCAGTACTTC

V: TRBV4-1
size: few
J: TRBJ2-7
D: .
CDR3: CASSQERFAYEQYF
DNA: TGCGCCAGCAGCCAAGAGCGGTTTGCCTACGAGCAGTACTTC

V: TRBV7-3
size: .
J: TRBJ2-7
D: TRBD1
CDR3: CASSPGQGGEQYF
DNA: TGTGCCAGCAGTCCCGGACAGGGTGGCGAGCAGTACTTC

V: TRBV11-1
size: many
J: TRBJ1-5
D: TRBD1
CDR3: CASSLGTGGDNQPQHF
DNA: TGTGCCAGCAGCTTAGGGACAGGGGGAGACAATCAGCCCCAGCATTTT

V: TRBV28
size: .
J: TRBJ2-1
D: TRBD2
CDR3: CASLTSGRTYEQFF
DNA: TGTGCCAGCCTTACTAGCGGGAGGACCTATGAGCAGTTCTTC

V: TRBV5-6
size: many
J: TRBJ2-1
D: .
CDR3: CASRATGTFFGNEQFF
DNA: TGTGCCAGCAGAGCAACCGGGACCTTCTTCGGGAATGAGCAGTTCTTC

V: TRBV5-1
size: few
J: TRBJ2-7
D: TRBD1
CDR3: CASSLVRDSSYEQYF
DNA: TGCGCCAGCAGCTTGGTCCGGGACAGTTCCTACGAGCAGTACTTC

V: TRBV7-9
size: many
J: TRBJ2-3
D: .
CDR3: CASSYGEVDTQYF
DNA: TGTGCCAGCAGCTACGGAGAGGTAGATACGCAGTATTTT

V: TRBV28
size: .
J: TRBJ2-7
D: .
CDR3: CASSTPVGEQYF
DNA: TGTGCCAGCAGTACCCCCGTTGGGGAGCAGTACTTC

V: TRBV19
size: .
J: TRBJ1-2
D: TRBD1
CDR3: CASSKQSQGAGYGYTF
DNA: TGTGCCAGTAGTAAACAATCCCAGGGGGCTGGCTATGGCTACACCTTC